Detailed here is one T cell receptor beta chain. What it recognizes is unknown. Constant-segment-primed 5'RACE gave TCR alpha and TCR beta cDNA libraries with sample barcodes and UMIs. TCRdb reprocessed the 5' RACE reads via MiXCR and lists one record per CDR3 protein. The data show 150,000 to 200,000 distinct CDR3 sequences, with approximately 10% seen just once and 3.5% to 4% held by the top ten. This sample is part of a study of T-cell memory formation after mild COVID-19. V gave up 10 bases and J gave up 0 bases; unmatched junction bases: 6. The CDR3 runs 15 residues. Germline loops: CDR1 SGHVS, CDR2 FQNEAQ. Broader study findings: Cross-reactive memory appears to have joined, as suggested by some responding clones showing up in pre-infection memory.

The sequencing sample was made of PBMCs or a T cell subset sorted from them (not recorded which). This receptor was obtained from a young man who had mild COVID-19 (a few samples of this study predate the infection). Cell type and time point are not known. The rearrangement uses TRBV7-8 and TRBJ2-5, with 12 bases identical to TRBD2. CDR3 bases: TGTGCCACCACTACTAGCGGGGGGTACCAAGAGACCCAGTACTTC. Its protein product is CATTTSGGYQETQYF.